Listed below are T cell receptor beta chains from one sample, sequenced in a study of identical twins. TCRdb reprocessed the 5' RACE reads with MiXCR, giving one entry per CDR3 protein. This sample has 550,000 to 800,000 distinct CDR3 sequences, with less than 9% found just once. These records were also assigned to another study, of yellow fever vaccine responses in identical twins.

The specimen sequenced was PBMCs. The source is a woman aged 18-29 years in good health. Both conserved end residues are part of each CDR3. The D gene is left open where the match is weak. The size field is filled for only some rows; it gives once, few, many or a size class.

D: -; V: TRBV20-1; J: TRBJ1-6; size: -; CDR3: CSAIDKGRARDSPLHF; DNA: TGCAGTGCTATAGACAAGGGGCGAGCGCGTGATTCACCCCTCCACTTT
D: -; V: TRBV28; J: TRBJ2-2; size: many; CDR3: CASSFTGFSGELFF; DNA: TGTGCCAGCAGTTTCACAGGGTTTTCCGGGGAGCTGTTTTTT
D: TRBD2; V: TRBV4-2; J: TRBJ2-1; size: -; CDR3: CASSQQTSATYNEQFF; DNA: TGTGCCAGCAGCCAGCAGACTAGCGCAACCTACAATGAGCAGTTCTTC
D: -; V: TRBV9; J: TRBJ1-2; size: few; CDR3: CASSDVRAGGYTF; DNA: TGTGCCAGCAGCGATGTACGGGCCGGTGGCTACACCTTC
D: -; V: TRBV18; J: TRBJ2-1; size: -; CDR3: CASSPPLARHEQFF; DNA: TGTGCCAGCTCACCACCTCTAGCTAGGCATGAGCAGTTCTTC
D: -; V: TRBV2; J: TRBJ2-1; size: -; CDR3: CASRQGPARDEQFF; DNA: TGTGCCAGCAGACAAGGACCCGCGAGGGATGAGCAGTTCTTC
D: -; V: TRBV7-9; J: TRBJ1-1; size: -; CDR3: CASSLEPISDGTEAFF; DNA: TGTGCCAGCAGCTTAGAACCCATCAGTGACGGCACTGAAGCTTTCTTT
D: TRBD2; V: TRBV4-2; J: TRBJ2-1; size: many; CDR3: CASSPPTSGSPNEQFF; DNA: TGTGCCAGCAGCCCCCCTACTAGCGGGAGCCCCAATGAGCAGTTCTTC
D: TRBD1; V: TRBV20-1; J: TRBJ1-2; size: few; CDR3: CSASSQGQGSRGYTF; DNA: TGCAGTGCTAGTAGTCAAGGACAGGGGTCGCGTGGCTACACCTTC
D: -; V: TRBV6-5; J: TRBJ1-3; size: -; CDR3: CASSYSTGLRGNTIYF; DNA: TGTGCCAGCAGTTACTCGACGGGGTTACGTGGAAACACCATATATTTT
D: TRBD2; V: TRBV24-1; J: TRBJ2-1; size: few; CDR3: CATSRTSGSNEQFF; DNA: TGTGCCACCAGTAGGACTAGCGGGAGCAATGAGCAGTTCTTC
D: -; V: TRBV28; J: TRBJ2-6; size: many; CDR3: CASRTFRGVPGANVLTF; DNA: TGTGCCAGCAGAACATTTAGAGGGGTTCCTGGGGCCAACGTCCTGACTTTC
D: -; V: TRBV20-1; J: TRBJ1-5; size: -; CDR3: CSARDDRVGFQPQHF; DNA: TGCAGTGCTAGAGATGATAGGGTAGGGTTTCAGCCCCAGCATTTT
D: TRBD1; V: TRBV18; J: TRBJ2-2; size: few; CDR3: CASSRGTAPNTGELFF; DNA: TGTGCCAGCTCACGAGGGACAGCCCCAAACACCGGGGAGCTGTTTTTT
D: -; V: TRBV10-3; J: TRBJ2-5; size: few; CDR3: CAISAAGGETQYF; DNA: TGTGCCATCAGTGCCGCCGGAGGGGAGACCCAGTACTTC
D: -; V: TRBV7-7; J: TRBJ2-5; size: -; CDR3: CASSPHGREATEQETQYF; DNA: TGTGCCAGCAGCCCCCACGGCAGGGAAGCCACAGAGCAAGAGACCCAGTACTTC
D: -; V: TRBV28; J: TRBJ2-6; size: many; CDR3: CASSFGGPGANVLTF; DNA: TGTGCCAGCAGTTTCGGGGGGCCTGGGGCCAACGTCCTGACTTTC
D: -; V: TRBV9; J: TRBJ1-3; size: few; CDR3: CASSAYLGSSGNTIYF; DNA: TGTGCCAGCAGCGCCTACTTAGGGAGCTCTGGAAACACCATATATTTT
D: -; V: TRBV7-9; J: TRBJ2-3; size: -; CDR3: CASSLSGNNTQYF; DNA: TGTGCCAGCAGCTTATCAGGGAACAATACGCAGTATTTT
D: -; V: TRBV11-2; J: TRBJ2-2; size: few; CDR3: CASSPAPGELFF; DNA: TGTGCCAGCAGCCCAGCGCCCGGGGAGCTGTTTTTT
D: -; V: TRBV7-3; J: TRBJ2-1; size: few; CDR3: CASSLRQANNEQFF; DNA: TGTGCCAGCAGCTTACGACAGGCCAACAATGAGCAGTTCTTC
D: TRBD1; V: TRBV3-1; J: TRBJ1-1; size: few; CDR3: CASSQGGGGRSTEAFF; DNA: TGTGCCAGCAGCCAAGGGGGAGGGGGCAGGAGCACTGAAGCTTTCTTT
D: -; V: TRBV20-1; J: TRBJ1-3; size: -; CDR3: CSAQGGTAGNTIYF; DNA: TGCAGTGCACAAGGGGGTACGGCGGGAAACACCATATATTTT
D: -; V: TRBV29-1; J: TRBJ1-1; size: few; CDR3: CSVVQGMNTEAFF; DNA: TGCAGCGTTGTTCAGGGCATGAACACTGAAGCTTTCTTT
D: -; V: TRBV12-3/TRBV12-4; J: TRBJ2-6; size: many; CDR3: CASSTRGLIAGANVLTF; DNA: TGTGCCAGCAGCACCAGGGGACTTATTGCTGGGGCCAACGTCCTGACTTTC
D: TRBD2; V: TRBV28; J: TRBJ2-1; size: few; CDR3: CASSLNPRAGGGRGNEQFF; DNA: TGTGCCAGCAGTTTAAATCCCCGGGCGGGGGGGGGCCGGGGCAATGAGCAGTTCTTC
D: TRBD2; V: TRBV19; J: TRBJ2-1; size: many; CDR3: CASRSGTSGFYNEQFF; DNA: TGTGCCAGTAGAAGCGGGACTAGCGGGTTTTACAATGAGCAGTTCTTC
D: -; V: TRBV5-1; J: TRBJ2-3; size: -; CDR3: CASRYQGWDTDTQYF; DNA: TGCGCCAGCAGATATCAAGGGTGGGACACAGATACGCAGTATTTT
D: TRBD1; V: TRBV6-5; J: TRBJ2-2; size: -; CDR3: CASSNRGRVGELFF; DNA: TGTGCCAGCAGTAACAGGGGGCGAGTCGGGGAGCTGTTTTTT
D: TRBD1; V: TRBV24-1; J: TRBJ2-1; size: many; CDR3: CATSDLGPGGGDEQFF; DNA: TGTGCCACCAGTGATTTGGGTCCAGGGGGCGGCGATGAGCAGTTCTTC
D: -; V: TRBV27; J: TRBJ2-1; size: many; CDR3: CASSSAKTQSIYNEQFF; DNA: TGTGCCAGCAGTTCAGCCAAGACCCAATCAATCTACAATGAGCAGTTCTTC
D: -; V: TRBV10-1; J: TRBJ1-3; size: few; CDR3: CASSEGIGNTIYF; DNA: TGCGCCAGCAGTGAGGGGATTGGAAACACCATATATTTT
D: -; V: TRBV5-1; J: TRBJ2-1; size: many; CDR3: CASSSTTGLTYNEQFF; DNA: TGCGCCAGCAGCTCCACAACAGGGTTAACCTACAATGAGCAGTTCTTC
D: TRBD1; V: TRBV2; J: TRBJ2-1; size: -; CDR3: CASSEARDRGRNEQFF; DNA: TGTGCCAGCAGTGAAGCGCGGGACAGGGGGCGGAATGAGCAGTTCTTC
D: TRBD2; V: TRBV7-8; J: TRBJ2-1; size: few; CDR3: CASSLISGGYNEQFF; DNA: TGTGCCAGCAGCTTAATCTCCGGGGGGTACAATGAGCAGTTCTTC
D: -; V: TRBV3-1; J: TRBJ1-1; size: many; CDR3: CASSSRVEAFF; DNA: TGTGCCAGCAGCTCTCGGGTTGAAGCTTTCTTT
D: TRBD1; V: TRBV2; J: TRBJ2-1; size: many; CDR3: CASNLTGDFLCAQFF; DNA: TGTGCCAGCAACCTGACAGGGGATTTTTTGTGTGCGCAGTTCTTC
D: -; V: TRBV3-1; J: TRBJ2-2; size: -; CDR3: CASSQGSGGSTGELFF; DNA: TGTGCCAGCAGCCAAGGAAGCGGCGGTTCCACCGGGGAGCTGTTTTTT
D: -; V: TRBV12-3/TRBV12-4; J: TRBJ2-1; size: few; CDR3: CASSPQVSHNEQFF; DNA: TGTGCCAGCAGTCCACAGGTGTCCCACAATGAGCAGTTCTTC
D: -; V: TRBV6-5; J: TRBJ1-5; size: few; CDR3: CASSYGENQPQHF; DNA: TGTGCCAGCAGTTACGGGGAGAATCAGCCCCAGCATTTT
D: -; V: TRBV6-1; J: TRBJ2-3; size: many; CDR3: CASTGGRQGIASTDTQYF; DNA: TGTGCCAGCACCGGAGGGAGACAGGGCATAGCGAGCACAGATACGCAGTATTTT
D: TRBD2; V: TRBV12-3/TRBV12-4; J: TRBJ2-7; size: few; CDR3: CASSFGTRSYEQYF; DNA: TGTGCCAGCAGTTTTGGGACTAGATCCTACGAGCAGTACTTC
D: TRBD2; V: TRBV12-3/TRBV12-4; J: TRBJ2-1; size: -; CDR3: CTFSSGWAGVLSNEQFF; DNA: TGTACCTTCAGTTCAGGGTGGGCGGGGGTTTTGTCCAATGAGCAGTTCTTC
D: -; V: TRBV5-1; J: TRBJ2-6; size: few; CDR3: CASSFWSRGAQGANVLTF; DNA: TGCGCCAGCAGCTTTTGGAGTCGGGGGGCGCAGGGGGCCAACGTCCTGACTTTC
D: -; V: TRBV10-3; J: TRBJ2-5; size: -; CDR3: CAISESAGVETQYF; DNA: TGTGCCATCAGTGAGTCGGCAGGGGTAGAGACCCAGTACTTC
D: -; V: TRBV5-1; J: TRBJ2-1; size: many; CDR3: CASSPKQGSYNEQFF; DNA: TGCGCCAGCAGCCCGAAGCAGGGGAGCTACAATGAGCAGTTCTTC
D: -; V: TRBV7-9; J: TRBJ2-1; size: -; CDR3: CASSPQNGEQFF; DNA: TGTGCCAGCAGCCCGCAAAACGGGGAGCAGTTCTTC
D: -; V: TRBV21-1; J: TRBJ2-1; size: many; CDR3: CASRSPGPPGGGHNEQFF; DNA: TGTGCCAGCAGGTCCCCGGGCCCTCCCGGGGGTGGTCACAATGAGCAGTTCTTC
D: -; V: TRBV5-1; J: TRBJ2-7; size: -; CDR3: CASSLGTTTSYEQYF; DNA: TGCGCCAGCAGCTTGGGCACTACCACGTCCTACGAGCAGTACTTC